The clone carrying this T cell receptor beta chain was seen many times. The data derive from a study of identical twins. This CDR3 is 13 amino acids long. Trimming pared 5 bases from V and 7 bases from J, leaving 12 bases between. TCRdb re-derived calls from the 5' RACE reads in MiXCR, one entry per CDR3 protein. The sample lists hundreds of thousands of distinct CDR3 sequences; less than 7% were seen once. The TCR comes from a man between 18 and 35 years old in good health. V is TRBV12-3 or TRBV12-4 and J is TRBJ1-5; D perhaps matches TRBD1 (5 bases). Sequencing input: naive T cells sorted from blood. The CDR3: CASSPRTNQPQHF. CDR3 bases: TGTGCCAGCAGTCCGAGGACAAACCAGCCCCAGCATTTT.